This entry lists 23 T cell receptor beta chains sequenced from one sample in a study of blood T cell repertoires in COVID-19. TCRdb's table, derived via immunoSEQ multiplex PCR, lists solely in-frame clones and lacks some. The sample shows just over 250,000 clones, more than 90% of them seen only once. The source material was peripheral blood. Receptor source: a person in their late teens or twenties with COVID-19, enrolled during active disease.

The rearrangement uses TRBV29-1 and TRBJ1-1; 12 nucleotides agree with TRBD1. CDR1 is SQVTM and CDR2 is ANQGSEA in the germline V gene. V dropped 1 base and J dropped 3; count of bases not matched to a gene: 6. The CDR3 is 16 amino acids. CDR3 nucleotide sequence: TGCAGCGTTGAAGGGGACAGGGGGCAGGTTTACACTGAAGCTTTCTTT. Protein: CSVEGDRGQVYTEAFF.

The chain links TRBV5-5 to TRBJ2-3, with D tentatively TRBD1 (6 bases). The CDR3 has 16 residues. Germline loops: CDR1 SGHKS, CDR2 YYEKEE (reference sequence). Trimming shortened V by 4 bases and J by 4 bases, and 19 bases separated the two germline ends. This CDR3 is CASSTGTASSPDTQYF. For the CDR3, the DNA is TGTGCCAGCAGCACAGGGACCGCCTCTAGTCCAGATACGCAGTATTTT.

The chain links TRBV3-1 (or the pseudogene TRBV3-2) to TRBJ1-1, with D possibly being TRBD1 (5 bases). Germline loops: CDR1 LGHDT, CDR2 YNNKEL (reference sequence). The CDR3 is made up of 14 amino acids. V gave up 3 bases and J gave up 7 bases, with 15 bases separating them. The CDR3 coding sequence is TGTGCCAGCAGCCATGCCCAGGGATACCTTGAAGCTTTCTTT. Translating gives CASSHAQGYLEAFF.

CDR3 in DNA: TGTGCCAGCAGCACGCTCAGCGGGAGGCTACCGGCCACGCAGTATTTT. It codes for CASSTLSGRLPATQYF. The chain uses TRBV7-8 and TRBJ2-3, with 9 nucleotides matching TRBD2. V shed 5 bases, J shed 9 bases, and the junction held 15 bases outside the gene matches. CDR1 SGHVS and CDR2 FQNEAQ come from the germline V gene. This CDR3 is built from 16 residues.

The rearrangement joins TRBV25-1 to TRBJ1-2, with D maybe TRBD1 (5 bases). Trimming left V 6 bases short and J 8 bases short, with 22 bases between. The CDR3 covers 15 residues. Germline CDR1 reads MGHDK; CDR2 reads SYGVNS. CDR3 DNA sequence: TGTGCCAGCAGCCTGACCGGGGGTGGGCTGCAAGGCTACACCTTC. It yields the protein CASSLTGGGLQGYTF.

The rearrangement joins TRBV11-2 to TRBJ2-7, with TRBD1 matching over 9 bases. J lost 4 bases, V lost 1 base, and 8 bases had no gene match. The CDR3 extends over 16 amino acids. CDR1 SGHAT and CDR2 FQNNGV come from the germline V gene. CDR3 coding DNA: TGTGCCAGCAGCTTAGTCCCGGACAGGGGAATATACGAGCAGTACTTC. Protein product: CASSLVPDRGIYEQYF.

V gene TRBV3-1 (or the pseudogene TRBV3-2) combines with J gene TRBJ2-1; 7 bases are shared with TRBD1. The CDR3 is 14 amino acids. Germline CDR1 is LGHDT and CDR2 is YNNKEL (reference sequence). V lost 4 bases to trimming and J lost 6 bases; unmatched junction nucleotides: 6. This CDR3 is CASSRRGGGNEQFF. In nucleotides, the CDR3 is TGTGCCAGCAGCCGGAGAGGGGGCGGCAATGAGCAGTTCTTC.

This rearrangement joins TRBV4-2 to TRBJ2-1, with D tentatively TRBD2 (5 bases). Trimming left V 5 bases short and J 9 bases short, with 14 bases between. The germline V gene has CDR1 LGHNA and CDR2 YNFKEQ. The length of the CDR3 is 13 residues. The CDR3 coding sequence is TGTGCCAGCAGCAACCCTCCTAGCATTGAGCAGTTCTTC. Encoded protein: CASSNPPSIEQFF.

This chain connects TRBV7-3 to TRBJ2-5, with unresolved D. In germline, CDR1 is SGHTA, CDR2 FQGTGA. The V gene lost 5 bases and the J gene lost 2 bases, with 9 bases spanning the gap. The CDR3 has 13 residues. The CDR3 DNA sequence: TGTGCCAGCAGCCCCACTTCGCAAGAGACCCAGTACTTC. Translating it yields CASSPTSQETQYF.

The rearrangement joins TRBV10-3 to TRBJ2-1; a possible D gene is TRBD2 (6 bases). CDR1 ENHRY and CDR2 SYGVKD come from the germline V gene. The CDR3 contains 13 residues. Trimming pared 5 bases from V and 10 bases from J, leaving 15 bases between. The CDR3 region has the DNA TGTGCCATCAGTCCTGAGGAGGGAGGCGAGCAGTTCTTC. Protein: CAISPEEGGEQFF.

The CDR3 sequence is CASSPGLGGRGQPQHF. Written as DNA, the CDR3 is TGTGCCAGTAGTCCCGGTTTAGGGGGAAGGGGTCAGCCCCAGCATTTT. The gene calls are TRBV19 and TRBJ1-5, with D perhaps TRBD1 (6 bases). Germline loops: CDR1 LNHDA, CDR2 SQIVND (reference sequence). With 5 bases removed from V and 6 bases from J, the gap between germline ends came to 20 bases. The CDR3 covers 16 residues.

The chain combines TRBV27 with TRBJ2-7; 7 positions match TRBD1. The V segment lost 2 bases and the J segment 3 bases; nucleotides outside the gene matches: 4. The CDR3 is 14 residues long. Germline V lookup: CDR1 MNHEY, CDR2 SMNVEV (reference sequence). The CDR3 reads CASSLDNRGYEQYF. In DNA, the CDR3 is TGTGCCAGCAGTTTAGATAACAGGGGCTACGAGCAGTACTTC.

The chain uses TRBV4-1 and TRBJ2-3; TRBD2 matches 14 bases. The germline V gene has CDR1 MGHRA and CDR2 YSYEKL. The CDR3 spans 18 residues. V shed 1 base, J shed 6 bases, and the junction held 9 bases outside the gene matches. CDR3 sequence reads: CASSQGWGLAGDIDTQYF. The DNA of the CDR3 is TGCGCCAGCAGCCAAGGATGGGGACTAGCGGGAGATATTGATACGCAGTATTTT.

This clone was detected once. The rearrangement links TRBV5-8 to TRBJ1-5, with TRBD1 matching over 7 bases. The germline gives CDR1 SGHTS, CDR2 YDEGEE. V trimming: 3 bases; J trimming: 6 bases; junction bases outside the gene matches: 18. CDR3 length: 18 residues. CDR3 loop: CASSWDSGTANRGQPQHF. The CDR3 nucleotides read TGTGCCAGCAGCTGGGACTCCGGGACAGCGAACCGGGGTCAGCCCCAGCATTTT.

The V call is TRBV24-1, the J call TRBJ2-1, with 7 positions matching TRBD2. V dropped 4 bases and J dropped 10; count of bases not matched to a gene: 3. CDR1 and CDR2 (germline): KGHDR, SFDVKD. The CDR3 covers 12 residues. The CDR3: CATSEGEGEQFF. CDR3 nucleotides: TGTGCCACCAGTGAGGGGGAGGGGGAGCAGTTCTTC.

CDR3 protein: CASSPQGAAHSTDTQYF. The DNA of the CDR3 is TGTGCCAGCTCACCACAGGGGGCGGCCCATAGCACAGATACGCAGTATTTT. The rearrangement joins TRBV18 to TRBJ2-3; 7 positions agree with TRBD1. Unmatched junction bases numbered 7, after V lost 1 base and J lost 0 bases. The CDR3 spans 17 residues. CDR1 and CDR2 from the germline V gene are KGHSH and LQKENI.

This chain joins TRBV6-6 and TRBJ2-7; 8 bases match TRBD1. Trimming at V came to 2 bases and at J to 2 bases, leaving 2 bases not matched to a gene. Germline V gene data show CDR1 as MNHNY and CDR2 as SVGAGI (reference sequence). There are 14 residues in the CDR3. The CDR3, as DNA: TGTGCCAGCAGTTACCCGGGACAGGCCTACGAGCAGTACTTC. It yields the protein CASSYPGQAYEQYF.

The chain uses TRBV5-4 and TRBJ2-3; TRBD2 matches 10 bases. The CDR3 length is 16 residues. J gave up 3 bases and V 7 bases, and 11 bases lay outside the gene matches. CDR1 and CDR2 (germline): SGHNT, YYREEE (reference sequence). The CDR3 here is CASWKAGGGRTDTQYF. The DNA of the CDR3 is TGTGCCAGCTGGAAAGCGGGAGGGGGGAGGACAGATACGCAGTATTTT.

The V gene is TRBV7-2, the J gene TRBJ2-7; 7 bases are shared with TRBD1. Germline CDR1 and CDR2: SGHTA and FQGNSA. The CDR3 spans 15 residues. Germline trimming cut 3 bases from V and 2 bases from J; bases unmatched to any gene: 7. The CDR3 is CASSFGDRTTYEQYF. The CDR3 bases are TGTGCCAGCAGCTTTGGGGACAGAACCACCTACGAGCAGTACTTC.

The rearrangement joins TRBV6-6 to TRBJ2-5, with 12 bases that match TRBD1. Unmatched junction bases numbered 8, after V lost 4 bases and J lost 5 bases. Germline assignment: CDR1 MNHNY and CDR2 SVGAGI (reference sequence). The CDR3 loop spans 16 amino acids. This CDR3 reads CASSSYGTGGSETQYF. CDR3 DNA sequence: TGTGCCAGCAGTTCCTACGGGACAGGGGGCAGCGAGACCCAGTACTTC.

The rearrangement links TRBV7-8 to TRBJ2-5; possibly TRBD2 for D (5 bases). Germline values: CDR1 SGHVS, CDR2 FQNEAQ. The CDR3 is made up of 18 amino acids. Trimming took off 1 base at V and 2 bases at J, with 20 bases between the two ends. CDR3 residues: CASSLGFLGGSRQETQYF. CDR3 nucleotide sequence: TGTGCCAGCAGCTTAGGGTTTTTGGGCGGGTCGAGGCAAGAGACCCAGTACTTC.

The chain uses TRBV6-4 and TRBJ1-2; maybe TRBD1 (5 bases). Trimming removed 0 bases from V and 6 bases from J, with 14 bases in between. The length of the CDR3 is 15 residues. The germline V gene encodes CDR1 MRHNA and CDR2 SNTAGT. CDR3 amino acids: CASSDSNAGSNGYTF. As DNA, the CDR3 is TGTGCCAGCAGTGACTCCAACGCAGGGTCCAATGGCTACACCTTC.

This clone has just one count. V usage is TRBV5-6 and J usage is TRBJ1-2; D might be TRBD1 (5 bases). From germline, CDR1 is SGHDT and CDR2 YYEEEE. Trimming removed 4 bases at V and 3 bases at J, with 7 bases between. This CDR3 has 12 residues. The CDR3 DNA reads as TGTGCCAGCAGCCCGGGGGACTATGGCTACACCTTC. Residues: CASSPGDYGYTF.